The next 23 T cell receptor beta chains were all read from a single sample in a study of blood T cell repertoires in COVID-19. Clones were read by immunoSEQ multiplex PCR, and TCRdb kept only the in-frame ones, dropping some. The table lists under 500,000 clones, roughly nine tenths of them singletons. The source material was PBMCs or T cells enriched from blood (not recorded which). These receptors came from a man under 40 who had recovered from COVID-19.

This clone was observed a single time. The chain uses TRBV28 and TRBJ1-1, with 7 nucleotides matching TRBD1. This CDR3 spans 14 amino acids. J lost 5 bases, V lost 1 base, and 4 bases had no gene match. Germline values: CDR1 MDHEN, CDR2 SYDVKM. As DNA, the CDR3 is TGTGCCAGCAGTTTATACACAGGGGAGACTGAAGCTTTCTTT. Protein product: CASSLYTGETEAFF.

The V call is TRBV29-1, the J call TRBJ1-1; tentatively, D is TRBD1 (6 bases). The CDR3 consists of 9 residues. V was pared by 7 bases and J by 8 bases, with 8 bases between. Germline CDR1 SQVTM, CDR2 ANQGSEA. CDR3 bases: TGCAGCGCCGGGACAGAAGCTTTCTTT. It specifies CSAGTEAFF.

The chain uses TRBV19 and TRBJ1-1, with D tentatively TRBD1 (5 bases). Germline-derived CDR1 and CDR2 are LNHDA and SQIVND (reference sequence). Trimming stripped 7 bases from V and 1 base from J, with 19 bases between. The CDR3 consists of 16 residues. CDR3 nucleotides: TGTGCCAGTAAACCCGACGAAGGACAACAGAACACTGAAGCTTTCTTT. Translated, it gives CASKPDEGQQNTEAFF.

The chain carries TRBV7-9 and TRBJ2-3; perhaps TRBD2 as D (5 bases). This CDR3 region has 14 residues. With 1 base removed from V and 8 bases from J, the gap between germline ends came to 13 bases. Germline V gene lookup returns CDR1 SEHNR and CDR2 FQNEAQ (reference sequence). In DNA form, the CDR3 reads TGTGCCAGCAGCTTAGTCGAGGGTTCGGTTACGCAGTATTTT. It codes for CASSLVEGSVTQYF.

This chain connects TRBV28 to TRBJ2-3, with D possibly being TRBD2 (5 bases). Germline V gene lookup returns CDR1 MDHEN and CDR2 SYDVKM. V lost 6 bases and J lost 0, with 13 bases in between. The CDR3 length is 15 residues. CDR3 coding DNA: TGTGCCAGCAGCACCGGACTCCGTAGCACAGATACGCAGTATTTT. This translates into CASSTGLRSTDTQYF. The full variable domain, rest sourced from reference TRBV28 and TRBJ2-3, is DVKVTQSSRYLVKRTGEKVFLECVQDMDHENMFWYRQDPGLGLRLIYFSYDVKMKEKGDIPEGYSVSREKKERFSLILESASTNQTSMYLCASSTGLRSTDTQYFGPGTRLTVL.

V is TRBV9 and J is TRBJ2-1; 11 bases align to TRBD2. The germline CDR1 and CDR2 sequences are SGDLS and YYNGEE. Germline trimming cut 0 bases from V and 0 bases from J; bases unmatched to any gene: 5. The CDR3 length is 18 residues. The DNA of the CDR3 is TGTGCCAGCAGCGTAGCTCTACTAGCGGGAGACTCCTACAATGAGCAGTTCTTC. This codes for CASSVALLAGDSYNEQFF.

The chain combines TRBV29-1 with TRBJ2-5; 8 nucleotides align to TRBD2. The CDR3 consists of 13 residues. Trimming cost V 3 bases and J 4 bases; bases outside gene matches: 4. The germline V gene encodes CDR1 SQVTM and CDR2 ANQGSEA. The CDR3 region is CSVDFSGIETQYF. DNA for the CDR3: TGCAGCGTTGACTTTAGCGGGATAGAGACCCAGTACTTC.

V usage is TRBV28 and J usage is TRBJ1-5; D is perhaps TRBD1 (6 bases). The germline V gene has CDR1 MDHEN and CDR2 SYDVKM. V lost 2 bases and J lost 6, with 14 bases in between. The CDR3 is made up of 15 amino acids. CDR3 DNA: TGTGCCAGCAGTTTAATGGGACAAAGGATTCAGCCCCAGCATTTT. Its translation is CASSLMGQRIQPQHF.

J is TRBJ2-7 and V is TRBV5-1, with D possibly being TRBD2 (5 bases). CDR1 is SGHRS and CDR2 is YFSETQ in the germline V gene. The CDR3 loop spans 15 amino acids. V lost 0 bases to trimming and J lost 0 bases, with 10 bases between them. The CDR3: CASSLVPGSSYEQYF. DNA for the CDR3: TGCGCCAGCAGCTTGGTTCCGGGAAGCTCCTACGAGCAGTACTTC.

This chain joins TRBV23-1 and TRBJ1-5; 11 bases match TRBD1. TRBV23-1 is classed as an ORF, of uncertain function. The J segment lost 4 bases and the V segment lost 9 bases, leaving 8 bases of the junction unmatched. The CDR3 consists of 15 residues. This chain's CDR3 is CARGRDRGSNQPQHF. The CDR3 bases are TGCGCCAGGGGCCGGGACAGGGGGAGTAATCAGCCCCAGCATTTT.

The chain joins TRBV20-1 to TRBJ2-7; D remains ambiguous. The CDR3 sequence is 11 residues long. Germline CDR1 and CDR2: DFQATT and SNEGSKA (reference sequence). V lost 2 bases, J lost 3 bases, and 5 bases lay in between. CDR3 bases: TGCAGTGCTAGATTCGGCTACGAGCAGTACTTC. Translation gives CSARFGYEQYF.

This chain joins TRBV5-1 and TRBJ2-7; maybe TRBD2 (5 bases). Germline V lookup: CDR1 SGHRS, CDR2 YFSETQ. Trimming removed 0 bases from V and 3 bases from J, with 13 bases in between. The CDR3 is 15 residues long. The chain's CDR3 is CASSLGGSFDYEQYF. The CDR3 DNA follows: TGCGCCAGCAGCTTGGGAGGGAGCTTTGACTACGAGCAGTACTTC.

The chain employs TRBV12-1 and TRBJ1-5; the table assigns TRBD1, which was not confirmed against the DNA. TRBV12-1 is given as a pseudogene. The CDR3 covers 14 residues. The CDR3 loop reads CASSRGKGNQPQHF. CDR3 coding DNA: TGTGCCAGCAGCAGGGGGAAGGGCAATCAGCCCCAGCATTTT.

The J gene is TRBJ1-1, the V gene TRBV10-1; 8 bases map to TRBD1. Germline values: CDR1 WNHNN, CDR2 SYGVQD (reference sequence). Unmatched junction bases numbered 10, after V lost 5 bases and J lost 8 bases. The CDR3 extends over 14 amino acids. The CDR3 sequence: CASSRDRPGVEAFF. The CDR3 bases are TGCGCCAGCAGTCGGGACAGGCCGGGGGTGGAAGCTTTCTTT.

The chain recombines TRBV29-1 with TRBJ1-1, with a tentative D call TRBD1 (5 bases). CDR3 length: 12 residues. The germline V gene has CDR1 SQVTM and CDR2 ANQGSEA. Deletions cut 7 bases from V and 4 bases from J, with 13 bases between. This chain's CDR3 is CSGGSGGTEAFF. For the CDR3, the DNA is TGCAGCGGCGGCTCGGGGGGCACTGAAGCTTTCTTT.

The rearrangement uses TRBV7-3 and TRBJ2-3; TRBD2 is a possible D gene (6 bases). Germline lookup yields CDR1 SGHTA and CDR2 FQGTGA. CDR3 length equals 15 residues. Trimming took 4 bases from V and 2 from J, leaving 13 bases between them. Here the CDR3 reads CASSSSGTHTDTQYF. Written as DNA, the CDR3 is TGTGCCAGCAGCTCATCGGGGACTCACACAGATACGCAGTATTTT.

To note about this clone: Other DNA variants within this sample encode the same CDR3. The V call is TRBV7-2, the J call TRBJ1-4, with D unresolved. The CDR3 extends over 13 amino acids. V lost 1 base and J 8 bases, leaving 8 bases between the germline ends. The germline gives CDR1 SGHTA, CDR2 FQGNSA. The CDR3, as DNA: TGTGCCAGCAGCTTAGTAGTCAGGGAAAAACTGTTTTTT. It codes for CASSLVVREKLFF. Looking up the rest from reference TRBV7-2 and TRBJ1-4 gives the full variable domain: GAGVSQSPSNKVTEKGKDVELRCDPISGHTALYWYRQSLGQGLEFLIYFQGNSAPDKSGLPSDRFSAERTGGSVSTLTIQRTQQEDSAVYLCASSLVVREKLFFGSGTQLSVL.

The V gene is TRBV28, the J gene TRBJ1-5, with D unclear. The CDR3 covers 14 residues. The germline V and J ends were trimmed by 8 bases and 4 bases, with 15 bases remaining between them. CDR1 MDHEN and CDR2 SYDVKM come from the germline V gene. CDR3 amino acids: CASHLAVGNQPQHF. CDR3 in DNA: TGTGCCAGCCACCTAGCGGTGGGAAATCAGCCCCAGCATTTT.

This clone was seen a single time. The chain employs TRBV28 and TRBJ2-7, with D maybe TRBD2 (6 bases). Germline V CDR1 and CDR2: MDHEN, SYDVKM. CDR3 size: 14 residues. Trimming removed 2 bases at V and 2 bases at J, with 10 bases between. CDR3 sequence reads: CASSLVGGTYEQYF. The CDR3 bases are TGTGCCAGCAGTTTAGTGGGAGGAACCTACGAGCAGTACTTC.

The V gene is TRBV5-1, the J gene TRBJ1-6; D perhaps matches TRBD1 (6 bases). Germline CDR1 and CDR2: SGHRS and YFSETQ. V lost 5 bases and J lost 0, with 12 bases in between. The CDR3 has 16 residues. The CDR3 DNA reads TGCGCCAGCAGTTTTGGACAGAGCTCCTATAATTCACCCCTCCACTTT. Protein sequence: CASSFGQSSYNSPLHF.

This clone was seen once. V gene TRBV5-1 combines with J gene TRBJ2-1, with D perhaps TRBD1 (5 bases). V lost 0 bases to trimming and J lost 6 bases, with 16 bases between them. The CDR3 is 16 residues long. Germline assignment: CDR1 SGHRS and CDR2 YFSETQ. The CDR3: CASSLGGTGQGNEQFF. The CDR3 coding sequence is TGCGCCAGCAGCTTGGGGGGCACTGGGCAGGGCAATGAGCAGTTCTTC.

This clone was seen a single time. CDR3: CAWSVGGFGYTF. As DNA, the CDR3 is TGTGCCTGGAGTGTTGGAGGGTTCGGCTACACCTTC. V gene TRBV30 combines with J gene TRBJ1-2, with unresolved D. Looked up from germline, CDR1 is GTSNPN and CDR2 is SVGIG (reference sequence). Trimming stripped 0 bases from V and 8 bases from J, with 10 bases between. The CDR3 is made up of 12 amino acids.

The chain employs TRBV5-1 and TRBJ1-1; 7 bases are a match to TRBD1. Germline trimming cut 4 bases from V and 1 base from J; bases unmatched to any gene: 4. Germline assignment: CDR1 SGHRS and CDR2 YFSETQ. The CDR3 runs 14 residues. CDR3 nucleotide sequence: TGCGCCAGCAGCATTGGGACAGCGAACACTGAAGCTTTCTTT. Residues: CASSIGTANTEAFF.